This section outlines one T cell receptor beta chain sequence together with its context. Its antigen is unknown. The data are from a study of cytomegalovirus exposure and HLA in healthy donors. Per the germline V gene, CDR1 is LGHNA and CDR2 is YNFKEQ. The germline V and J ends were trimmed by 2 bases and 4 bases, with 14 bases remaining between them. CDR3 size: 15 residues. Study findings and constraints: A later analysis revealed that TCR association rates differed between HLA loci, peaking at DRB1 and bottoming out at HLA-C.

In the PCR, 60 Vbeta and 13 Jbeta primers were used. Data came from immunoSEQ multiplex PCR; TCRdb stores just in-frame clones and leaves some out. The table has over 150,000 clones, roughly 74% seen once. The receptor comes from a male donor in good health and CMV-seronegative. This rearrangement joins TRBV4-2 to TRBJ1-1; maybe TRBD1 (6 bases). Sequencing was carried out using PBMCs. Written as DNA, the CDR3 is TGTGCCAGCAGCCAAAAACAGGGAGTGAGCACTGAAGCTTTCTTT. This codes for CASSQKQGVSTEAFF.